Listed below are T cell receptor beta chains from one sample, sequenced in a study of CD8+ T cells in alopecia areata. Data came from immunoSEQ multiplex PCR; TCRdb stores just in-frame clones and leaves some out. The repertoire holds around 190,000 clones, with about 64% as singletons. Sequenced here: CD4+ T cells sorted from blood, sampled at week 4, from a patient treated with tofacitinib. Every receptor here comes from a human donor with alopecia areata. The CDR3 runs from the conserved cysteine through the conserved F or W.

15,TRBV4-3,CASSQDQGWNSPLHF
12,TRBV5-6,CASSRVWGGYTF
14,TRBV23-1,CASSPPPSYSPLHF
17,TRBV7-2,CASSQGAGAQVWGELFF
10,TRBV20-1,CSALWNHYTF
15,TRBV27,CASGSAGANNEKLFF
11,TRBV7-9,CASSPSITQYF
14,TRBV5-6,CASSFRVSGNTIYF
13,TRBV29-1,CSVDAAPDHTQYF
13,TRBV29-1,CSVGQGVTGELFF
14,TRBV30,CAWSRGWGNQPQHF
16,TRBV18,CASSPPSRSNNQPQHF
13,TRBV27,CASSLQRNQPQHF
15,TRBV4-1,CASSHRTSGQETQYF